The clone carrying this TCR beta chain was counted a single time. The V and J ends lost 4 bases and 8 bases, in that order; junction bases with no gene match: 7. Germline CDR1 and CDR2: SNHLY and FYNNEI. The CDR3 is 14 residues long. The entry originates in a study of T cell changes during pregnancy in multiple sclerosis. Some clones are missing from TCRdb's copy, which holds only in-frame ones; the method was immunoSEQ multiplex PCR. The sample contains about 72,000 clones, 90% to 95% of which appear only once. This chain links TRBV2 with TRBJ1-2, with 10 nucleotides matching TRBD1. The clonotype comes from a female donor in good health, enrolled as a control in a pregnancy study. The sequenced sample was peripheral blood, obtained in the third trimester of pregnancy. The CDR3 region is CASSGWTGGGGYTF. CDR3 coding DNA: TGTGCCAGCAGTGGGTGGACAGGGGGAGGCGGCTACACCTTC.